This T cell receptor beta chain appears in the sequencing data of a study of T-cell memory formation after mild COVID-19. Study information: Clusters were largely donor specific.

This clonotype came up a few times. Its specificity is unknown. The germline gives CDR1 SGHDN, CDR2 FVKESK. V was shortened by 2 bases and J by 8 bases, with 21 bases between the two germline ends. The CDR3 runs 16 residues. The authors produced TCR alpha and TCR beta cDNA libraries with sample barcodes and UMIs by 5'RACE using constant-segment primers. One entry per CDR3 protein, called by TCRdb with MiXCR from the 5' RACE reads. The table shows around 150,000 distinct CDR3 sequences, with about 14% occurring only once. Study-wide results and caveats: The second-wave clones peaking on day 37 were not confirmed as SARS-CoV-2-specific. Later expanders leaned CD4+, whereas clones that contracted between day 15 and 85 were balanced CD4/CD8.

The TCR sequence derives from an adult woman who had mild COVID-19 (a few samples of this study predate the infection). Cell type and time point are not known. This chain links TRBV14 with TRBJ1-1, with a possible D match to TRBD1 (6 bases). Sequencing input: PBMCs or a T cell subset sorted from them (not recorded which). In DNA form, the CDR3 reads TGTGCCAGCAGCCAAAAGGGCCCAAGACTTAGGGGGGAAGCTTTCTTT. Its protein product is CASSQKGPRLRGEAFF. Full variable domain (rest looked up from reference TRBV14 and TRBJ1-1): EAGVTQFPSHSVIEKGQTVTLRCDPISGHDNLYWYRRVMGKEIKFLLHFVKESKQDESGMPNNRFLAERTGGTYSTLKVQPAELEDSGVYFCASSQKGPRLRGEAFFGQGTRLTVV.